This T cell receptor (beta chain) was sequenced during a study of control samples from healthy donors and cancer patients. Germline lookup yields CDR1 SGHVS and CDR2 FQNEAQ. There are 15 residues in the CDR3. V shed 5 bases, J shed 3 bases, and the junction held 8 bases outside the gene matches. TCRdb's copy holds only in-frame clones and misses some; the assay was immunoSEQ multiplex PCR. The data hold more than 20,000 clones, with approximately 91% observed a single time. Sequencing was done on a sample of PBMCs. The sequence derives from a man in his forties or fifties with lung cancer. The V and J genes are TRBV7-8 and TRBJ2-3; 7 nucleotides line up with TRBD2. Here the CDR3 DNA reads TGTGCCAGCAGCCCAGCTAGCGGTCCAACAGATACGCAGTATTTT. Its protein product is CASSPASGPTDTQYF. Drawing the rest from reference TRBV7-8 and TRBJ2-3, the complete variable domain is GAGVSQSPRYKVAKRGQDVALRCDPISGHVSLFWYQQALGQGPEFLTYFQNEAQLDKSGLPSDRFFAERPEGSVSTLKIQRTQQEDSAVYLCASSPASGPTDTQYFGPGTRLTVL.